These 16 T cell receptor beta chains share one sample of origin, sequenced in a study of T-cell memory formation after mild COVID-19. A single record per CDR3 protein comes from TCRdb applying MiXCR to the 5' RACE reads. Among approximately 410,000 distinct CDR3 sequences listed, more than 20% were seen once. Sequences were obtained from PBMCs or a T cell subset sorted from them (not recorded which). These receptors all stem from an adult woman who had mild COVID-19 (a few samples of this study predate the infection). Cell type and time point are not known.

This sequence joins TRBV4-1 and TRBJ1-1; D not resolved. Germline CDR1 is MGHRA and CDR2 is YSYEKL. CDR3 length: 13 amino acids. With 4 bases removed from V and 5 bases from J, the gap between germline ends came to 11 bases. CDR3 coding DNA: TGCGCCAGCAGCCCCACGGGGTGGACTGAAGCTTTCTTT. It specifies CASSPTGWTEAFF.

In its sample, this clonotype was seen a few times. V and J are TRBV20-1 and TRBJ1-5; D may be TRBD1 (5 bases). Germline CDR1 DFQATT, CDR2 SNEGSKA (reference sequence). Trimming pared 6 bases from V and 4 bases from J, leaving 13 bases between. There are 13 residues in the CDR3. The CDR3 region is CSARGPENQPQHF. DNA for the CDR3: TGCAGTGCAAGGGGTCCCGAAAATCAGCCCCAGCATTTT.

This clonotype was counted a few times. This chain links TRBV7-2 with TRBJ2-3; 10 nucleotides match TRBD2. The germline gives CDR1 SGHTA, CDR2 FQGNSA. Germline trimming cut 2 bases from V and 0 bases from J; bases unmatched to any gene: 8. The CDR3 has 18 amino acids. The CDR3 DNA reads TGTGCCAGCAGCTTATGGCTAGCGGGGGTCTCTAGCACAGATACGCAGTATTTT. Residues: CASSLWLAGVSSTDTQYF. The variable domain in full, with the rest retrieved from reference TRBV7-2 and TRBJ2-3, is GAGVSQSPSNKVTEKGKDVELRCDPISGHTALYWYRQSLGQGLEFLIYFQGNSAPDKSGLPSDRFSAERTGGSVSTLTIQRTQQEDSAVYLCASSLWLAGVSSTDTQYFGPGTRLTVL.

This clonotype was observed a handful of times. In nucleotides, the CDR3 is TGCAGTGCTAGCGTCCGGGGGGGCTACGGGGATACGCAGTATTTT. It specifies CSASVRGGYGDTQYF. The V call is TRBV20-1, the J call TRBJ2-3, with 8 positions matching TRBD2. The CDR3 contains 15 residues. V lost 3 bases and J lost 6; bases outside the gene matches: 11. Germline loops: CDR1 DFQATT, CDR2 SNEGSKA (reference sequence).

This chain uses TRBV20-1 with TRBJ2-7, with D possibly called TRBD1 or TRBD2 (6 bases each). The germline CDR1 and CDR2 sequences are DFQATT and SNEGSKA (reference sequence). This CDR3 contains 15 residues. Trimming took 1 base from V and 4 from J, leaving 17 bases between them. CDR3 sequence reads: CSARVASVGGYEQYF. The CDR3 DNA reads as TGCAGTGCTAGAGTGGCTAGCGTAGGGGGGTACGAGCAGTACTTC.

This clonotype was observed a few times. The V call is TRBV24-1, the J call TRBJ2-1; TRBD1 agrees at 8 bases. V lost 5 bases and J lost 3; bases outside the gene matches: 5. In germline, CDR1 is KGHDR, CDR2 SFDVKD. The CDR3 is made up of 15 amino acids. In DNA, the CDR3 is TGTGCCACCAGTGGGACAGGGAAGGACTACAATGAGCAGTTCTTC. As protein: CATSGTGKDYNEQFF.

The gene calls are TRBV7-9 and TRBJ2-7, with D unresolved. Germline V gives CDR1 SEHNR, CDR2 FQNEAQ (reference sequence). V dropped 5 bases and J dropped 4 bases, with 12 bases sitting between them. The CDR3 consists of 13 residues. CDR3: CASSPRWGYEQYF. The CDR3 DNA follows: TGTGCCAGCAGCCCCCGGTGGGGTTACGAGCAGTACTTC.

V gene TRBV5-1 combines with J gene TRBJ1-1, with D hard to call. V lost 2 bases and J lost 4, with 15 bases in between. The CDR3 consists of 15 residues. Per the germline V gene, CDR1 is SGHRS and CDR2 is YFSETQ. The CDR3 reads CASSFDANVGTEAFF. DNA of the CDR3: TGCGCCAGCAGCTTCGACGCTAACGTGGGCACTGAAGCTTTCTTT.

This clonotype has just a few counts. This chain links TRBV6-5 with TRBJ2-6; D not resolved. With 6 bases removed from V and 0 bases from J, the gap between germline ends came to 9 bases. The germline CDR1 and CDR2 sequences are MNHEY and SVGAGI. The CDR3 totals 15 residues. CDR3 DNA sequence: TGTGCCAGCAGGCAACAGTTCTCTGGGGCCAACGTCCTGACTTTC. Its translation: CASRQQFSGANVLTF.

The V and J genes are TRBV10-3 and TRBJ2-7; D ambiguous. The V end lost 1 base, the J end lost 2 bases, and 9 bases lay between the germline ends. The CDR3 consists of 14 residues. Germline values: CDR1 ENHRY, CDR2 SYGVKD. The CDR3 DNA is TGTGCCATCAGTGAGTTGGACCGTACCTACGAGCAGTACTTC. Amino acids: CAISELDRTYEQYF.

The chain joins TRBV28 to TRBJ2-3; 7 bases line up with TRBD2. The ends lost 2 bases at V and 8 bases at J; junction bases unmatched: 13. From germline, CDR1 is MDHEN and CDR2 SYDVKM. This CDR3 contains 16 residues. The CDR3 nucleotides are TGTGCCAGCAGTTTACGCAGCGGGGAAGCCTCCCGTACGCAGTATTTT. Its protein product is CASSLRSGEASRTQYF.

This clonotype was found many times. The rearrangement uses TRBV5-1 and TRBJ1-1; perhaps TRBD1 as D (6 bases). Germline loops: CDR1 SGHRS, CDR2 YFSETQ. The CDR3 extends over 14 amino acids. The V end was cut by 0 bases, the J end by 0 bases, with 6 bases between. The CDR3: CASSLDRVNTEAFF. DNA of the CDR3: TGCGCCAGCAGCTTGGACAGGGTGAACACTGAAGCTTTCTTT.

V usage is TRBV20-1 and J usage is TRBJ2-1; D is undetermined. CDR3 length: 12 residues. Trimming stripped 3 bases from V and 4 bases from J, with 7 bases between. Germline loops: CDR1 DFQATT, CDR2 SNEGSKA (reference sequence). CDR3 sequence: CSARTQYNEQFF. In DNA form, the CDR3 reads TGCAGTGCTAGGACTCAGTACAATGAGCAGTTCTTC.

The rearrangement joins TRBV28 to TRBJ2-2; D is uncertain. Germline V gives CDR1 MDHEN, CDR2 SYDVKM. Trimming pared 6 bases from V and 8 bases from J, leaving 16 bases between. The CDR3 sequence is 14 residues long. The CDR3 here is CASRDSDILGELFF. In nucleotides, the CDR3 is TGTGCCAGCAGGGATTCAGACATTTTAGGGGAGCTGTTTTTT.

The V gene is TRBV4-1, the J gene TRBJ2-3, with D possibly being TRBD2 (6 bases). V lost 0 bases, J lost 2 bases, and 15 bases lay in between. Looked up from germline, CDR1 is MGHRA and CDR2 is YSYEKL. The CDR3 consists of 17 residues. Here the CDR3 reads CASSQDPSGGLTDTQYF. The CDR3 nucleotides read TGCGCCAGCAGCCAAGACCCCTCTGGAGGGCTCACAGATACGCAGTATTTT.

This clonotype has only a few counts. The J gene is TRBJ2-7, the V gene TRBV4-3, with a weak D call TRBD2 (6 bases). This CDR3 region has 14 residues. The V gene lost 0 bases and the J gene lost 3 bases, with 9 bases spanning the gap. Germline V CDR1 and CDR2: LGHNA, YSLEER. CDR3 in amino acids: CASSQDPSDYEQYF. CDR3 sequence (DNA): TGCGCCAGCAGCCAAGACCCTAGCGACTACGAGCAGTACTTC.